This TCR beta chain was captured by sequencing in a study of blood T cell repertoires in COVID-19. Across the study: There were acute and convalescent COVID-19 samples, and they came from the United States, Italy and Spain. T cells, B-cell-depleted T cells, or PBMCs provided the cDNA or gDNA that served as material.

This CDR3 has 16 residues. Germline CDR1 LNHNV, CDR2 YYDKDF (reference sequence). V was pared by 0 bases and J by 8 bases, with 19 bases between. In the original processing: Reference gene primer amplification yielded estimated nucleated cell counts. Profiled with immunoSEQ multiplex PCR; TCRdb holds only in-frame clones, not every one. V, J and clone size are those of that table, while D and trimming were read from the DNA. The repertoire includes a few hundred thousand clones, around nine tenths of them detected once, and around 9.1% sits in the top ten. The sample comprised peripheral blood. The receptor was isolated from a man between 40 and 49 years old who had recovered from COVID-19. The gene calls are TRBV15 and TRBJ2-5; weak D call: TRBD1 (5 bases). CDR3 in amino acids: CATSRDRMRTPQTQYF. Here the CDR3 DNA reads TGTGCCACCAGCAGAGATCGGATGCGGACACCCCAAACCCAGTACTTC. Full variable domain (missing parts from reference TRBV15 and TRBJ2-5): DAMVIQNPRYQVTQFGKPVTLSCSQTLNHNVMYWYQQKSSQAPKLLFHYYDKDFNNEADTPDNFQSRRPNTSFCFLDIRSPGLGDTAMYLCATSRDRMRTPQTQYFGPGTRLLVL.